A single T cell receptor (beta chain) is shown here with its context. The data were taken from a study of blood T cell repertoires in COVID-19. At the level of the study: Specimens from acute and convalescent COVID-19 originated in the United States, Italy and Spain. Sample material is recorded as cDNA or gDNA derived from T cells, B-cell-depleted T cells, or PBMCs.

Original analysis: Amplification of reference gene primers provided the estimated nucleated cell counts. Some clones are missing from TCRdb's copy, which holds only in-frame ones; the method was immunoSEQ multiplex PCR. V, J and clone size are those of that table, while D and trimming were read from the DNA. The data contain more than 120,000 clones, around nine tenths of them singletons. This CDR3 is 15 amino acids long. The V and J ends lost 2 bases and 7 bases respectively, with 14 bases between them. The germline CDR1 and CDR2 sequences are MNHNY and SVGAGI (reference sequence). This clonotype was obtained from a woman between 45 and 60 years old with active or convalescent COVID-19. Sequencing was performed on peripheral blood. This chain uses TRBV6-6 with TRBJ2-2; tentative D call: TRBD2 (5 bases). This chain's CDR3 is CASSYPGGRVGELFF. CDR3 nucleotide sequence: TGTGCCAGCAGTTACCCTGGAGGTCGGGTCGGGGAGCTGTTTTTT.